The T cell receptor beta chain under discussion was sequenced for a study of blood T cell repertoires in COVID-19 (dated by TCRdb to between 2020 and 2021). Some background on the complete study: Samples covering the acute and convalescent phases of COVID-19 were provided by collaborators in the United States, Italy and Spain. The prospective study material was composed of cDNA or gDNA derived from T cells, B-cell-depleted T cells, or PBMCs. The samples were drawn from the first 160 participants of the ongoing ImmuneRACE study and from 950 to 1,500 subjects provided by 6 global collaborators. The sample metadata nearly always contained a de-identified subject ID, COVID-19 status, age in years and sex. The dataset comprised deeply sampled blood TCRbeta repertoires from subjects exposed to, actively infected with, or recovered from COVID-19. The repertoires were made available in a free public database intended to serve as a resource for research on the immune response to SARS-CoV-2. Where available, HLA class I and class II types were taken from metadata supplied by the sample provider and were not determined by assay-based typing.

What the study reported, not specific to this receptor: The amount of clinical and demographic metadata varied by source and participant and was provided uncurated.

The immunoSEQ Assay, a bias-controlled multiplex PCR, was used to amplify TCRbeta CDR3 regions from genomic DNA. In the paper's pipeline: The number of nucleated cells in each sample was estimated from the amplification of reference gene primers within the assay. To quantify the absolute abundance of each unique TCRbeta CDR3 rearrangement, sequence reads were collapsed and filtered. For each sample, productive Simpson clonality was calculated by taking the square root of Simpson's diversity index across productive rearrangements. TCRdb limited this immuneACCESS table to in-frame rearrangements with V and J called. A share of clones is missing; checked studies link under half to unresolved V genes, and the rest is unexplained. That table is the source of V, J and clone size, and D and trimming were worked out from the DNA. The sample yields around 160,000 clones; 82% were counted once. The ten largest clones capture approximately 10% of the sample.

Its CDR3 holds 14 amino acids, cysteine through phenylalanine. Left in the record is the CDR3 DNA by itself, 42 bases read in frame from the first base. Deletion took 6 bases off V and 0 bases off J, with a span of 11 bases between the germline ends. CDR1 and CDR2 (MDHEN, SYDVKM) derive from the germline V gene. Participants in the prospective study were enrolled through a virtual design, were aged roughly 18 to 100 years, and lived in 24 United States geographic areas. In the prospective study, participants were assigned to cohorts based on the clinical history participants reported in a screening survey and a study questionnaire. ImmuneRACE Cohort 3 recovered participants were defined by two consecutive negative NP/OP PCR tests, healthcare professional clearance, or symptom resolution. Each participant in the prospective study had whole blood, serum and a nasopharyngeal or oropharyngeal swab collected by mobile phlebotomists. Participants in the prospective study had the option to provide additional blood draws and questionnaires over a roughly 2-month period. Before DNA extraction, prospective study blood samples were shipped either frozen or at room temperature.

Details on this clone: Its specific antigen is unknown. No clone much larger than this one lies a single base away; base qualities are absent.

The TCR was taken from a man aged 45-65 years who had recovered from COVID-19. Sequencing was performed on PBMCs or T cells enriched from blood (not recorded which). This receptor chain uses TRBV28 and TRBJ1-1; the D gene is unclear. The sequenced DNA: TGTGCCAGCAGCGCGGGCCGATTGAACACTGAAGCTTTCTTT. The translation is CASSAGRLNTEAFF.